This entry features one TCR beta chain sequence. Its antigen remains unidentified. The data were taken from a study of T cells in localized non-small cell lung cancer. Assay: immunoSEQ multiplex PCR; the TCRdb copy retains only in-frame clones and omits some. The sample contains some 19,000 clones, 75% to 95% of which appear only once. Findings and limits, study-wide: Adjacent lung was found to contain a median approximately 52 of the top 100 tumor clones. Longer overall survival was seen with higher T cell density measured in blood. Measurement of T cell clonality placed uninvolved adjacent lung highest, above the level in tumor. A single tumor region was sequenced, leaving heterogeneity possible.

Deletions cut 4 bases from V and 0 bases from J, with 14 bases between. Per the germline V gene, CDR1 is SGHAT and CDR2 is FQNNGV. The CDR3 is 16 amino acids. The TCR comes from a male donor aged 60 or over with stage I squamous cell lung carcinoma. The sequencing used peripheral blood, collected before any cancer treatment. V gene TRBV11-2 combines with J gene TRBJ2-3; D might be TRBD1 (5 bases). CDR3 DNA: TGTGCCAGCAGCTCCTCGACAGACCAGAGCACAGATACGCAGTATTTT. Protein: CASSSSTDQSTDTQYF.